This T cell receptor beta chain was documented in a study of blood T cell repertoires in COVID-19. At the level of the study: Acute and convalescent COVID-19 samples came from the United States, Italy and Spain.

Sequenced by immunoSEQ multiplex PCR; TCRdb stores in-frame clones only, minus some. The data hold over 130,000 clones, with less than 90% observed a single time. This CDR3 is 17 amino acids long. The germline V gene has CDR1 SGHNT and CDR2 YYREEE (reference sequence). J was trimmed by 7 bases and V by 4 bases; bases with no gene match: 13. The sample taken for sequencing was peripheral blood. This clonotype was obtained from a human donor with COVID-19, enrolled during active disease. The donor label of this sample is uncertain. The chain employs TRBV5-4 and TRBJ1-6, with 8 bases identical to TRBD1. The CDR3: CASSANLWTGRNSPLHF. CDR3 sequence (DNA): TGTGCCAGCAGCGCAAACCTCTGGACAGGGCGAAATTCACCCCTCCACTTT.